Following are 8 T cell receptor beta chains from one sample sequenced in a study of blood T cell repertoires in COVID-19. The protocol was immunoSEQ multiplex PCR, while the TCRdb copy is restricted to in-frame clones and leaves out a portion. The sample yields 150,000 to 200,000 clones, 70% to 90% seen once. The source material was peripheral blood. The receptors shown here come from a man in his forties or fifties with active or convalescent COVID-19.

The V gene is TRBV7-2, the J gene TRBJ2-3, with D possibly being TRBD2 (7 bases). Looked up from germline, CDR1 is SGHTA and CDR2 is FQGNSA. This CDR3 comprises 18 residues. Trimming pared 5 bases from V and 1 base from J, leaving 22 bases between. Here the CDR3 DNA reads TGTGCCAGCAGCCTTATGACTGTGCGGGGGCCGGGCACAGATACGCAGTATTTT. The encoded protein is CASSLMTVRGPGTDTQYF.

The chain links TRBV11-2 to TRBJ1-1, with 10 positions matching TRBD1. The germline V gene encodes CDR1 SGHAT and CDR2 FQNNGV. V lost 4 bases to trimming and J lost 4 bases; unmatched junction nucleotides: 6. The CDR3 consists of 15 residues. The CDR3 is CASSSRTGGFTEAFF. CDR3 nucleotides: TGTGCCAGCAGCTCCCGGACAGGGGGGTTCACTGAAGCTTTCTTT.

The V gene is TRBV7-8, the J gene TRBJ2-2; TRBD2 agrees at 9 bases. The CDR3 length is 14 residues. CDR1 and CDR2 from the germline V gene are SGHVS and FQNEAQ. V lost 6 bases and J lost 7; bases outside the gene matches: 6. The CDR3 DNA reads TGTGCCAGCAGGGGGACTAGCATGGGCGGGGAGCTGTTTTTT. It yields the protein CASRGTSMGGELFF.

The CDR3 here is CASSLSPTGNTEAFF. In DNA form, the CDR3 reads TGTGCCAGCAGCTTAAGCCCAACAGGGAACACTGAAGCTTTCTTT. J is TRBJ1-1 and V is TRBV7-3; D is perhaps TRBD1 (5 bases). This CDR3 spans 15 amino acids. Trimming took 1 base from V and 1 from J, leaving 10 bases between them. Germline CDR1 SGHTA, CDR2 FQGTGA. Full variable domain (outside the CDR3, taken from reference TRBV7-3 and TRBJ1-1): GAGVSQTPSNKVTEKGKYVELRCDPISGHTALYWYRQSLGQGPEFLIYFQGTGAADDSGLPNDRFFAVRPEGSVSTLKIQRTERGDSAVYLCASSLSPTGNTEAFFGQGTRLTVV.

The genes are TRBV7-9 and TRBJ2-7, with 10 positions matching TRBD1. This CDR3 contains 15 residues. Per germline, CDR1 SEHNR and CDR2 FQNEAQ (reference sequence). V lost 0 bases and J lost 7; bases outside the gene matches: 6. Written as DNA, the CDR3 is TGTGCCAGCAGCTTAGCCGGGACAGGGGATTGGGAGCAGTACTTC. Translation gives CASSLAGTGDWEQYF. Full variable domain (missing parts from reference TRBV7-9 and TRBJ2-7): DTGVSQNPRHKITKRGQNVTFRCDPISEHNRLYWYRQTLGQGPEFLTYFQNEAQLEKSRLLSDRFSAERPKGSFSTLEIQRTEQGDSAMYLCASSLAGTGDWEQYFGPGTRLTVT.

The chain couples TRBV14 to TRBJ1-6; D not resolved. Germline CDR1 and CDR2: SGHDN and FVKESK. V shed 3 bases and J shed 10 bases, with 10 bases lying between them. The CDR3 extends over 13 amino acids. As DNA, the CDR3 is TGTGCCAGCAGCCACGACATCGACTCACCCCTCCACTTT. Amino acids: CASSHDIDSPLHF.

The rearrangement links TRBV7-9 to TRBJ2-7, with 7 nucleotides matching TRBD1. CDR3 size: 14 residues. Per the germline V gene, CDR1 is SEHNR and CDR2 is FQNEAQ (reference sequence). V lost 3 bases to trimming and J lost 2 bases; unmatched junction nucleotides: 4. Here the CDR3 DNA reads TGTGCCAGCAGCTTGGTGCAGGGGGCCTACGAGCAGTACTTC. Translated: CASSLVQGAYEQYF.

The chain uses TRBV6-4 and TRBJ2-6, with unresolved D. Germline loops: CDR1 MRHNA, CDR2 SNTAGT. CDR3 size: 13 residues. Trimming shortened V by 6 bases and J by 1 base, and 4 bases separated the two germline ends. The CDR3 region is CASSSSGANVLTF. CDR3 sequence (DNA): TGTGCCAGCAGCAGTTCTGGGGCCAACGTCCTGACTTTC.